The 19 T cell receptor beta chains reported below all come from one sample, sequenced in a study of T cells in Graves' hyperthyroidism and ophthalmopathy. Amplification yielded TCR beta CDR3 regions, with RNA transcripts as the source. A set of HTBI primers served as the primers for a first-round RT-PCR of the TCR CDR3. TCRdb re-called the multiplex PCR reads with MiXCR, one entry per CDR3 protein. Of roughly 630,000 distinct CDR3 sequences listed, about a sixth were seen once; the top ten hold around 7.8%. Input material: blood. Source of these receptors: a woman aged 30 to 39 with Graves' hyperthyroidism.

This clonotype has just a few counts. J is TRBJ1-6 and V is TRBV2; TRBD1 is a possible D gene (5 bases). Germline V lookup: CDR1 SNHLY, CDR2 FYNNEI. The V end was cut by 3 bases, the J end by 10 bases, with 25 bases between. This CDR3 is 18 amino acids long. The CDR3: CASSDIRDRTSPGSPLHF. Here the CDR3 DNA reads TGTGCCAGCAGTGACATTCGAGATAGGACATCCCCAGGATCACCCCTCCACTTT. The whole variable domain, filled in from reference TRBV2 and TRBJ1-6, reads EPEVTQTPSHQVTQMGQEVILRCVPISNHLYFYWYRQILGQKVEFLVSFYNNEISEKSEIFDDQFSVERPDGSNFTLKIRSTKLEDSAMYFCASSDIRDRTSPGSPLHFGNGTRLTVT.

On this clonotype: A read error may be the cause here, since a much bigger clone is one base away. As the CDR3 is not closed by the conserved phenylalanine or tryptophan, this likely results from a read error. V usage is TRBV12-3 or TRBV12-4 and J usage is TRBJ1-5; a weak D match, TRBD1 (5 bases). CDR3 length: 15 residues. V dropped 6 bases and J dropped 6 bases, with 18 bases sitting between them. The CDR3 DNA reads as TGTGCCAGCAGCTCGAATAATCCAGGGAGTCAGCCCCAGCATCTT. Translating gives CASSSNNPGSQPQHL.

With regard to this clonotype: Compared with germline, one end of the junction differs, possibly owing to a read error. The J gene is TRBJ1-1, the V gene TRBV2; D is possibly TRBD1 (5 bases). Germline V gene lookup returns CDR1 SNHLY and CDR2 FYNNEI. The CDR3 runs 12 residues. CDR3 residues: CASREEDMRAFF. CDR3 nucleotide sequence: TGTGCCAGCAGGGAAGAGGACATGCGAGCTTTCTTT.

This clonotype was seen at least ten times. The J gene is TRBJ2-1, the V gene TRBV7-2; 7 bases are a match to TRBD1. The CDR3 loop spans 16 amino acids. V dropped 4 bases and J dropped 6; count of bases not matched to a gene: 12. Germline-derived CDR1 and CDR2 are SGHTA and FQGNSA. CDR3 residues: CASSSTRDSLSNEQFF. The CDR3 region has the DNA TGTGCCAGCAGCTCTACCCGGGACAGTCTTAGCAATGAGCAGTTCTTC.

In this sample, this clonotype turned up many times. V usage is TRBV20-1 and J usage is TRBJ1-6; D possibly corresponds to TRBD1 (5 bases). The germline gives CDR1 DFQATT, CDR2 SNEGSKA (reference sequence). V was cut by 0 bases and J by 8 bases, with 11 bases left in between. The CDR3 has 14 residues. The CDR3 DNA reads as TGCAGTGCTAGAGATATCCAGGGCTATTCACCCCTCCACTTT. Its protein product is CSARDIQGYSPLHF.

This clonotype has a count of ten or more. The chain carries TRBV27 and TRBJ2-7; 14 bases are shared with TRBD2. Germline CDR1 reads MNHEY; CDR2 reads SMNVEV (reference sequence). The ends lost 8 bases at V and 2 bases at J; junction bases unmatched: 20. The CDR3 loop spans 20 amino acids. The CDR3 is CASRYTPLGTSGSKTYEQYF. DNA for the CDR3: TGTGCCAGCCGTTACACTCCCCTGGGGACTAGCGGGAGTAAAACCTACGAGCAGTACTTC.

In DNA form, the CDR3 reads TGTGCCAGCAGCGTAGAGGGGAGTGGGTACGCCCCTGGGGCCAACGTCCTGACTTTC. This gives the protein CASSVEGSGYAPGANVLTF. The V and J genes are TRBV9 and TRBJ2-6; possibly TRBD1 or TRBD2 for D (5 bases each). The CDR3 totals 19 residues. Trimming left V 0 bases short and J 2 bases short, with 18 bases between. From germline, CDR1 is SGDLS and CDR2 YYNGEE.

This clonotype was detected many times. This sequence joins TRBV6-1 and TRBJ2-3; 8 nucleotides line up with TRBD2. Trimming removed 5 bases from V and 5 bases from J; junction bases left unmatched: 6. The CDR3 is made up of 14 amino acids. Germline CDR1 MNHNS, CDR2 SASEGT. CDR3 region: CASSSGSVGDTQYF. CDR3 in DNA: TGTGCCAGCAGTAGCGGGAGTGTTGGAGATACGCAGTATTTT.

In the case of this clonotype: Just one base apart from a much larger clone, this may be a read error. The chain uses TRBV27 and TRBJ2-2; either TRBD1 or TRBD2 may fit D (6 bases each). Germline V gene sequence: CDR1 MNHEY, CDR2 SMNVEV (reference sequence). The V and J ends lost 3 bases and 9 bases respectively, with 11 bases between them. This CDR3 is 13 amino acids long. The CDR3 spells CASSLEGERELFF. DNA for the CDR3: TGTGCCAGCAGTTTGGAGGGGGAAAGGGAGCTGTTTTTT.

This clonotype has a count of ten or more. The chain carries TRBV9 and TRBJ2-3; 8 nucleotides line up with TRBD2. CDR1 is SGDLS, CDR2 YYNGEE, per germline. The J segment lost 0 bases and the V segment lost 0 bases, leaving 3 bases of the junction unmatched. The CDR3 length is 16 residues. CDR3 amino acids: CASSVVAGGSTDTQYF. CDR3 in DNA: TGTGCCAGCAGCGTAGTTGCGGGAGGCAGCACAGATACGCAGTATTTT.

This clonotype was seen at least ten times. The V call is TRBV20-1, the J call TRBJ2-7; 8 nucleotides match TRBD2. The germline gives CDR1 DFQATT, CDR2 SNEGSKA (reference sequence). The CDR3 contains 15 residues. V trimming: 3 bases; J trimming: 0 bases; junction bases outside the gene matches: 7. The CDR3 protein is CSASARLAYSYEQYF. For the CDR3, the DNA is TGCAGTGCTAGTGCCCGACTAGCGTACTCCTACGAGCAGTACTTC.

This clonotype came up many times. V is TRBV20-1 and J is TRBJ1-2; no reliable D call. CDR1 is DFQATT and CDR2 is SNEGSKA in the germline V gene (reference sequence). The CDR3 is 15 residues long. Trimming pared 1 base from V and 4 bases from J, leaving 16 bases between. The DNA for the CDR3 is TGCAGTGCTAGAGCCCTAAGACTGGGAATCTATGGCTACACCTTC. Protein: CSARALRLGIYGYTF.

This clonotype was seen a handful of times. V is TRBV19 and J is TRBJ1-2, with 10 bases lining up with TRBD1. Germline V gene sequence: CDR1 LNHDA, CDR2 SQIVND (reference sequence). The CDR3 sequence is 16 residues long. Trimming removed 8 bases from V and 5 bases from J; junction bases left unmatched: 14. CDR3 protein: CASSGTGDHPWYGYTF. In DNA, the CDR3 is TGTGCCAGTTCCGGGACAGGGGACCACCCGTGGTATGGCTACACCTTC.

The rearrangement uses TRBV10-2 and TRBJ2-7; 7 positions agree with TRBD2. Germline V gene sequence: CDR1 WSHSY, CDR2 SAAADI. The V and J ends lost 3 bases and 7 bases, in that order; junction bases with no gene match: 3. The CDR3 runs to 12 residues. CDR3 nucleotide sequence: TGCGCCAGCAGTGATGGGGGGGATGAGCAGTACTTC. Protein sequence: CASSDGGDEQYF.

This clonotype was found many times. V gene TRBV27 combines with J gene TRBJ2-1; 10 bases are a match to TRBD1. CDR1 is MNHEY, CDR2 SMNVEV, per germline (reference sequence). The CDR3 consists of 18 residues. Trimming at V came to 1 base and at J to 7 bases, leaving 13 bases not matched to a gene. CDR3 sequence reads: CASSLWERGTGERNEQFF. The CDR3 DNA reads TGTGCCAGCAGTTTATGGGAGCGCGGGACAGGGGAGAGGAATGAGCAGTTCTTC.

The V call is TRBV6-1, the J call TRBJ2-2, with TRBD1 identical over 7 bases. Germline loops: CDR1 MNHNS, CDR2 SASEGT. The CDR3 sequence is 15 residues long. Trimming at V came to 4 bases and at J to 5 bases, leaving 7 bases not matched to a gene. Written as DNA, the CDR3 is TGTGCCAGCAGTGCAGACAGGGCCGTAACCGGGGAGCTGTTTTTT. Protein product: CASSADRAVTGELFF.

This clonotype was detected ten times or more. The rearrangement links TRBV6-2 or TRBV6-3 to TRBJ2-1; the D is unclear. The germline CDR1 and CDR2 sequences are MNHEY and SVGEGT. CDR3 length: 13 amino acids. Trimming removed 5 bases from V and 9 bases from J, with 14 bases in between. The CDR3 is CASSILIHSEQFF. The CDR3 DNA is TGTGCCAGCAGTATCCTAATCCACAGTGAGCAGTTCTTC.

This clonotype came up many times. The chain couples TRBV29-1 to TRBJ2-5, with a tentative D call TRBD2 (5 bases). Germline CDR1 is SQVTM and CDR2 is ANQGSEA. V was trimmed by 7 bases and J by 7 bases, leaving 13 bases between them. The CDR3 covers 11 residues. The CDR3: CSARESGTQYF. CDR3 in DNA: TGCAGCGCAAGGGAGTCCGGGACCCAGTACTTC.

This clonotype was found a few times. This chain joins TRBV7-2 and TRBJ1-5, with D unresolved. CDR3 length: 14 amino acids. The germline CDR1 and CDR2 sequences are SGHTA and FQGNSA. V gave up 1 base and J gave up 4 bases, with 8 bases separating them. CDR3 loop: CASSLGVENQPQHF. In DNA form, the CDR3 reads TGTGCCAGCAGCTTAGGCGTCGAGAATCAGCCCCAGCATTTT.